This T cell receptor beta chain was captured by sequencing in a study of low-dose radiotherapy and immunotherapy resistance in tumors. Time point of the sample: before trial treatment. Every donor's regimen consisted of nivolumab, ipilimumab, aspirin, low-dose cyclophosphamide and low-dose radiotherapy. V was cut by 0 bases and J by 8 bases, with 15 bases left in between. The CDR3 covers 15 residues. The V gene's germline CDR1 is SGDLS and CDR2 YYNGEE. cDNA synthesis used a TRAV/TRBV-specific primer set for both chains. Using a constant-region primer together with a V-primer adapter, TCRs were subjected to about 18 PCR cycles of amplification. MiXCR, applied by TCRdb to the reads, yields one record per CDR3 protein. The table lists about 64,000 distinct CDR3 sequences, approximately 26% of them singletons. This clonotype was counted ten times or more.

The TCR comes from a male donor with rectosigmoid adenocarcinoma. The chain is built from TRBV9 and TRBJ2-1, with D possibly TRBD2 on 6 matching bases. Specimen: PBMCs, collected before treatment. The CDR3 loop reads CASSVVPGPGDEQFF. CDR3 sequence (DNA): TGTGCCAGCAGCGTAGTCCCAGGGCCGGGGGATGAGCAGTTCTTC.